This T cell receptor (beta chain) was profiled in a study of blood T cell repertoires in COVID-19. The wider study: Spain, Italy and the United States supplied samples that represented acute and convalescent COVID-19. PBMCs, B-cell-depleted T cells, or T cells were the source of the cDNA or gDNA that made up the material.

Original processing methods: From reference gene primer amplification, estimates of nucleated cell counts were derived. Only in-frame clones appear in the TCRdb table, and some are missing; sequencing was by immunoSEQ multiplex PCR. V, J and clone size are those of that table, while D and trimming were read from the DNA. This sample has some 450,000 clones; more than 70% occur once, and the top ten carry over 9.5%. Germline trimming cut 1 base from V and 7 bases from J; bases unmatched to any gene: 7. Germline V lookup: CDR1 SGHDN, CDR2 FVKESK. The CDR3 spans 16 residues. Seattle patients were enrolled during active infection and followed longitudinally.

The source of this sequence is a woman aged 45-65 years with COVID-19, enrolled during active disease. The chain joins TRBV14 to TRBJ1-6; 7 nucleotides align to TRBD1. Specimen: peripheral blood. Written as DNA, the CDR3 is TGTGCCAGCAGCCAAGGAAGGACAGGTTCCAATTCACCCCTCCACTTT. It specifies CASSQGRTGSNSPLHF. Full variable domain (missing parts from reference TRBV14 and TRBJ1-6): EAGVTQFPSHSVIEKGQTVTLRCDPISGHDNLYWYRRVMGKEIKFLLHFVKESKQDESGMPNNRFLAERTGGTYSTLKVQPAELEDSGVYFCASSQGRTGSNSPLHFGNGTRLTVT.